Shown below are 15 T cell receptor beta chains from a single sample sequenced in a study of CD8+ T cells in alopecia areata. Once RNA had been extracted, it was reverse transcribed into cDNA to act as the sequencing template. The method was immunoSEQ multiplex PCR; TCRdb's version includes in-frame clones alone and lacks a portion of them. The sample carries about 210,000 clones, about three fifths recorded once. The sample's treatment: oral pan-JAK inhibitor, 5-10 mg twice daily. The source material was CD4+ T cells sorted from blood, sampled at week 4, from a patient treated with tofacitinib. These receptors came from a human donor with alopecia areata.

The table lists this clone with a few counts. The chain carries TRBV2 and TRBJ1-4, with TRBD1 as a possible D gene (5 bases). V was trimmed by 6 bases and J by 1 base, leaving 15 bases between them. Germline CDR1 and CDR2: SNHLY and FYNNEI. This CDR3 has 16 amino acids. The CDR3 sequence is CASRSIPGGTNEKLFF. The CDR3 DNA is TGTGCCAGCAGAAGTATACCGGGGGGAACTAATGAAAAACTGTTTTTT.

The rearrangement uses TRBV4-3 and TRBJ1-5; TRBD1 is a possible D gene (6 bases). Germline V gene sequence: CDR1 LGHNA, CDR2 YSLEER. The CDR3 is 15 residues long. The V gene lost 0 bases and the J gene lost 4 bases, with 10 bases spanning the gap. CDR3 DNA: TGCGCCAGCAGCCAAGACAGGGGCCTAAATCAGCCCCAGCATTTT. This translates into CASSQDRGLNQPQHF.

The table lists this clone with a few counts. The chain joins TRBV5-1 to TRBJ2-7; a possible D gene is TRBD2 (5 bases). From germline, CDR1 is SGHRS and CDR2 YFSETQ. Trimming cost V 5 bases and J 2 bases, with 14 bases left between them. This CDR3 has 14 residues. DNA of the CDR3: TGCGCCAGCAGATCCCATACGGGGACCTACGAGCAGTACTTC. Translating it yields CASRSHTGTYEQYF.

The V and J genes are TRBV27 and TRBJ2-7; D remains unclear. CDR1 is MNHEY, CDR2 SMNVEV, per germline (reference sequence). The CDR3 has 13 residues. Trimming cost V 9 bases and J 5 bases, with 17 bases left between them. This chain's CDR3 is CASTGPQKDEQYF. The DNA for the CDR3 is TGTGCCAGTACCGGACCCCAGAAGGACGAGCAGTACTTC.

This chain links TRBV30 with TRBJ1-3; possibly TRBD1 for D (5 bases). V gave up 1 base and J gave up 0 bases, with 7 bases separating them. CDR3 size: 14 residues. In germline, CDR1 is GTSNPN, CDR2 SVGIG (reference sequence). The CDR3 bases are TGTGCCTGGAGTGGGGGCCGCTCTGGAAACACCATATATTTT. Translating gives CAWSGGRSGNTIYF.

This clone was recorded once. The chain employs TRBV30 and TRBJ1-2; D gene ambiguous. Per germline, CDR1 GTSNPN and CDR2 SVGIG (reference sequence). The CDR3 length is 12 residues. The V gene lost 0 bases and the J gene lost 3 bases, with 5 bases spanning the gap. CDR3 coding DNA: TGTGCCTGGAGTGTCGAGGACTATGGCTACACCTTC. This sequence encodes CAWSVEDYGYTF.

J is TRBJ1-2 and V is TRBV30; TRBD1 matches at 12 bases. J was trimmed by 4 bases and V by 3 bases; bases with no gene match: 6. Germline CDR1 reads GTSNPN; CDR2 reads SVGIG (reference sequence). The CDR3 contains 15 residues. This CDR3 is CAWSTGTGGVYGYTF. The CDR3 region has the DNA TGTGCCTGGAGCACCGGGACAGGGGGCGTCTATGGCTACACCTTC.

This clone turned up a few times. The gene calls are TRBV4-1 and TRBJ2-3; TRBD1 matches 8 bases. The CDR3 sequence is 15 residues long. Germline trimming cut 0 bases from V and 11 bases from J; bases unmatched to any gene: 10. Germline loops: CDR1 MGHRA, CDR2 YSYEKL. In DNA, the CDR3 is TGCGCCAGCAGCCAAGAGATTACTAGGACAGGGAGGCAGTATTTT. This gives the protein CASSQEITRTGRQYF.

This clone was seen a few times. This chain joins TRBV5-5 and TRBJ2-3; 7 nucleotides line up with TRBD2. The V segment lost 1 base and the J segment 6 bases; nucleotides outside the gene matches: 8. The CDR3 consists of 15 residues. The V gene's germline CDR1 is SGHKS and CDR2 YYEKEE (reference sequence). Here the CDR3 DNA reads TGTGCCAGCAGCTTGTGGCGCGGGGGTATTGATACGCAGTATTTT. It is translated as CASSLWRGGIDTQYF.

The chain carries TRBV29-1 and TRBJ1-2, with unresolved D. This CDR3 has 14 amino acids. Germline CDR1 reads SQVTM; CDR2 reads ANQGSEA. V lost 3 bases and J lost 6, with 17 bases in between. CDR3 in DNA: TGCAGCGTTGATCTCGGAGGAAATGAGGATGGCTACACCTTC. Its protein product is CSVDLGGNEDGYTF.

The J gene is TRBJ2-4, the V gene TRBV29-1, with 10 nucleotides matching TRBD2. The CDR3 has 14 amino acids. Trimming cost V 7 bases and J 9 bases; bases outside gene matches: 12. CDR1 SQVTM and CDR2 ANQGSEA come from the germline V gene. CDR3 region: CSAVSGGPPTIQYF. The CDR3 nucleotides read TGCAGCGCAGTTAGCGGGGGGCCGCCCACCATTCAGTACTTC.

This clone was seen only once. The chain employs TRBV25-1 and TRBJ1-2; 11 nucleotides line up with TRBD1. The CDR3 contains 14 residues. The germline V gene encodes CDR1 MGHDK and CDR2 SYGVNS. J was trimmed by 4 bases and V by 6 bases; bases with no gene match: 4. The chain's CDR3 is CASRGTGGGYGYTF. CDR3 coding DNA: TGTGCCAGCAGAGGGACAGGGGGAGGCTATGGCTACACCTTC.

The J gene is TRBJ1-2, the V gene TRBV9, with a possible D match to TRBD1 (6 bases). The V gene lost 0 bases and the J gene lost 5 bases, with 14 bases spanning the gap. From germline, CDR1 is SGDLS and CDR2 YYNGEE. The CDR3 consists of 15 residues. CDR3 amino acids: CASSVAPGVGYGYTF. CDR3 in DNA: TGTGCCAGCAGCGTAGCCCCAGGGGTAGGATATGGCTACACCTTC.

This sequence joins TRBV29-1 and TRBJ2-3; no firm D call. The germline V gene encodes CDR1 SQVTM and CDR2 ANQGSEA. This CDR3 has 11 amino acids. Trimming pared 6 bases from V and 5 bases from J, leaving 9 bases between. The CDR3 protein is CSVLLGDTQYF. CDR3 bases: TGCAGCGTCTTACTTGGAGATACGCAGTATTTT.

The rearrangement uses TRBV14 and TRBJ2-4; D possibly uses TRBD1 or TRBD2 (6 bases each). V lost 8 bases to trimming and J lost 6 bases, with 14 bases between them. The CDR3 runs 13 residues. The germline CDR1 and CDR2 sequences are SGHDN and FVKESK. This chain's CDR3 is CASGRGGGNIQYF. CDR3 coding DNA: TGTGCCAGCGGACGTGGAGGGGGAAACATTCAGTACTTC.